This T cell receptor (beta chain) was documented in a study of blood T cell repertoires in COVID-19 (TCRdb year 2020). Regarding the research as a whole: Collaborator samples came from the United States, Italy and Spain and covered acute and convalescent phases of COVID-19. Samples were obtained from the ongoing ImmuneRACE study (first 160 participants) and from approximately 1,200 subjects provided by 6 global collaborators. A freely available public database, intended as a resource for researchers studying the immune response to SARS-CoV-2, is where the repertoires were released. The dataset comprised deeply sampled blood TCRbeta repertoires from subjects exposed to, actively infected with, or recovered from COVID-19. The prospective study material was composed of cDNA or gDNA derived from T cells, B-cell-depleted T cells, or PBMCs. Where available, HLA class I and class II types were obtained from metadata supplied by the sample provider rather than from assay-based typing. The sample metadata nearly always contained a de-identified subject ID, COVID-19 status, age in years and sex. Results the study describes overall, beyond this receptor: How much clinical and demographic metadata was included differed by source and by participant, and the metadata was provided uncurated.

The V and J ends are trimmed by 4 bases and 3 bases, leaving 19 bases between them. Counted from cysteine to phenylalanine, this CDR3 has 15 amino acids. Of the read, only the CDR3 DNA is kept; its 45 bases are in frame from base 1. For CDR1 and CDR2, the germline V gene lists SQVTM and ANQGSEA. TCRbeta CDR3 regions were amplified from genomic DNA by means of the immunoSEQ Assay, a bias-controlled multiplex PCR. Regarding the original processing steps: The number of nucleated cells in each sample was estimated by amplification of reference gene primers within the assay. Sequence reads were collapsed and filtered to measure the absolute abundance of every unique TCRbeta CDR3 rearrangement. For each sample, productive Simpson clonality was calculated as the square root of Simpson's diversity index across productive rearrangements. TCRdb's version of the immuneACCESS table is confined to in-frame rearrangements and falls short of the full clone set. An unresolved V gene accounts for under half of the shortfall where checked; the remainder is of unknown origin. From that table come the V and J calls and clone size; the DNA was used to work out D and trimming. The sample contains about 190,000 clones, approximately 84% of them found a single time. The ten largest account for approximately 5.1% of the sample.

The collaborating institutions used their own protocols to collect whole blood in K2EDTA tubes. For TCRbeta analysis, collaborators shipped samples as frozen whole blood, isolated PBMCs, or DNA extracted from either of those sample types. Of note for this clone: Its binding antigen is unknown. No base quality information exists; no much larger clone differs at one position.

This receptor was taken from a woman in her 70s with active or convalescent COVID-19. The sequencing sample was made of peripheral blood. The sequence joins TRBV29-1 to TRBJ2-7; perhaps TRBD2 is the D gene, with 5 bases matching. The DNA is TGCAGCGTTGTTCTAGCCAACAACGCGAACTACGAGCAGTACTTC. The resulting protein is CSVVLANNANYEQYF.